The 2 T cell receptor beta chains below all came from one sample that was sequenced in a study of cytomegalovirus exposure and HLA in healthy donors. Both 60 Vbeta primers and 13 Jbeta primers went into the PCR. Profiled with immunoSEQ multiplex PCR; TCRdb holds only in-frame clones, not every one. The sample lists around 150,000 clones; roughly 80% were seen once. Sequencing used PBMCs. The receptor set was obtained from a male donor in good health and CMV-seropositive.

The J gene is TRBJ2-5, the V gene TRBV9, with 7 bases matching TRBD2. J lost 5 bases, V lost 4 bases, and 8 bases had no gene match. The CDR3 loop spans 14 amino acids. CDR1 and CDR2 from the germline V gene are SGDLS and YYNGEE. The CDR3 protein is CASSPGGGRETQYF. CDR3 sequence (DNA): TGTGCCAGCAGCCCTGGGGGGGGAAGGGAGACCCAGTACTTC.

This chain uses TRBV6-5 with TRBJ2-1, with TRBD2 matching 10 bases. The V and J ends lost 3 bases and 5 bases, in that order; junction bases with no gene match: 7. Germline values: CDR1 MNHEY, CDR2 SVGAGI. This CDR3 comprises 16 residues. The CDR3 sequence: CASSYRSGRANNEQFF. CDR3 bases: TGTGCCAGCAGTTATAGAAGCGGGAGGGCGAACAATGAGCAGTTCTTC.